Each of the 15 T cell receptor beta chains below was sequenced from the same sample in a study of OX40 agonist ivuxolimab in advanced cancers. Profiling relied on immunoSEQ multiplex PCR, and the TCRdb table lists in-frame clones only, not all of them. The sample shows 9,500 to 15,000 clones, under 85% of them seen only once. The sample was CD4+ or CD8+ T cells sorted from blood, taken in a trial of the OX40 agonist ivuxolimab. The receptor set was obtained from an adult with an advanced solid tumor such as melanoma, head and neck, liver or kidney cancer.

The CDR3 protein is CASSSPNPGTPYEQYF. The CDR3 DNA follows: TGTGCCAGCAGTTCTCCAAATCCCGGGACCCCCTACGAGCAGTACTTC. The rearrangement joins TRBV28 to TRBJ2-7; TRBD1 or TRBD2 may be the D gene (5 bases each). The CDR3 runs 16 residues. V was shortened by 4 bases and J by 2 bases, with 18 bases between the two germline ends. Germline CDR1 reads MDHEN; CDR2 reads SYDVKM.

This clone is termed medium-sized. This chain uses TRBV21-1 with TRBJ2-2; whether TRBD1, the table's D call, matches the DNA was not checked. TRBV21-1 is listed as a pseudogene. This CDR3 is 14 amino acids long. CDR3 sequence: CASSGTGNTGELFF. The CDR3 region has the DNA TGTGCCAGCAGCGGAACAGGGAACACCGGGGAGCTGTTTTTT.

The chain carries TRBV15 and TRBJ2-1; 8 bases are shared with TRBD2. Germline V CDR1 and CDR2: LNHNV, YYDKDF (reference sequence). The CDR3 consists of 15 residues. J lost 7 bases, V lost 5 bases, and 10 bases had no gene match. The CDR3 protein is CATSEYSGSSNEQFF. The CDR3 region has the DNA TGTGCCACCAGCGAATACAGCGGGAGTAGTAATGAGCAGTTCTTC.

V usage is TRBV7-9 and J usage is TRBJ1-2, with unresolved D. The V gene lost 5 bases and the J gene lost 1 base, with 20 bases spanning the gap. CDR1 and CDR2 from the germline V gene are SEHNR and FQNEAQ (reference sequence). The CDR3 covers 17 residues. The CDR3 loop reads CASSTSTLRAGNYGYTF. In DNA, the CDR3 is TGTGCCAGCAGCACCTCTACACTCCGGGCCGGTAACTATGGCTACACCTTC.

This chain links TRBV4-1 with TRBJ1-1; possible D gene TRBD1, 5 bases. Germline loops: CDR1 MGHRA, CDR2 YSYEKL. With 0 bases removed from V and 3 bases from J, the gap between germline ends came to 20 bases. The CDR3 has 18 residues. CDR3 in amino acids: CASSQDGARTHGDTEAFF. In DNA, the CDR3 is TGCGCCAGCAGCCAAGATGGGGCCAGGACCCATGGAGACACTGAAGCTTTCTTT.

The CDR3 here is CASSKRTDFYGYTF. In DNA form, the CDR3 reads TGTGCCAGCTCAAAGAGGACGGATTTCTATGGCTACACCTTC. The chain links TRBV18 to TRBJ1-2; no reliable D call. CDR1 is KGHSH, CDR2 LQKENI, per germline. Trimming stripped 5 bases from V and 4 bases from J, with 14 bases between. The CDR3 length is 14 residues.

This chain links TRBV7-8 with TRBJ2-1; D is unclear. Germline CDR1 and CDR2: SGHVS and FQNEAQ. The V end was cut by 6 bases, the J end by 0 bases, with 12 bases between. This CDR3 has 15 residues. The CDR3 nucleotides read TGTGCCAGCAGTAAAAGCTACAGCTCCTACAATGAGCAGTTCTTC. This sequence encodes CASSKSYSSYNEQFF.

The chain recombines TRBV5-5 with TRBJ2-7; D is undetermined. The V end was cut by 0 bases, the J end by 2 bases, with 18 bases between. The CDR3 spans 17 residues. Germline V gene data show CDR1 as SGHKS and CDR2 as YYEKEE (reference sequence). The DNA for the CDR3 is TGTGCCAGCAGCTTGGCCGCTGGGTATACCCTGCCCTACGAGCAGTACTTC. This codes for CASSLAAGYTLPYEQYF.

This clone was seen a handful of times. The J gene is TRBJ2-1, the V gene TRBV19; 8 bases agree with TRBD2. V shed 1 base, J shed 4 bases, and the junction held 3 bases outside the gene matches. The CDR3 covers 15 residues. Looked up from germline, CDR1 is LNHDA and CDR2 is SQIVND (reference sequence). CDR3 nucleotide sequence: TGTGCCAGTAGTATAGTAGCGGGGCTGTACAATGAGCAGTTCTTC. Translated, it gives CASSIVAGLYNEQFF.

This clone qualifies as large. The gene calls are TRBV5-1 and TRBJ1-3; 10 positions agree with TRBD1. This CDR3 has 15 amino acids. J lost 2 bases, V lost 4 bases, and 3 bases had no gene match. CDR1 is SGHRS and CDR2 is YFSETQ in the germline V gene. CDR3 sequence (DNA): TGCGCCAGCAGCCGAGACAGGGGGCCTGGAAACACCATATATTTT. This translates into CASSRDRGPGNTIYF.

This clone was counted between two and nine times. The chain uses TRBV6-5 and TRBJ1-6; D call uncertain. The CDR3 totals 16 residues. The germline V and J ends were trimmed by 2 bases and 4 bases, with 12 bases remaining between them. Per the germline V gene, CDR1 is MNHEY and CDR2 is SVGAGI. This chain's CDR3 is CASSYGLDGYNSPLHF. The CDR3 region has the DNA TGTGCCAGCAGTTACGGTCTTGACGGTTATAATTCACCCCTCCACTTT.

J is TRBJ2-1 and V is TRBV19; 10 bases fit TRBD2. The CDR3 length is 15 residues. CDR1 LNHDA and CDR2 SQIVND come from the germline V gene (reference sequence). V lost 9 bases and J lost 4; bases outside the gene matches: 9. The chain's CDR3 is CASRTLAGAYNEQFF. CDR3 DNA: TGTGCCAGCCGAACGCTAGCGGGGGCTTACAATGAGCAGTTCTTC.

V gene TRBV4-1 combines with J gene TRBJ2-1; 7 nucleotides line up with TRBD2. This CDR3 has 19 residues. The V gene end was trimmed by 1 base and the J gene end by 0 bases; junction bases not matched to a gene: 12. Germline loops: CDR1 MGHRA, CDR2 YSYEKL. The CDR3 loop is CASSQVRLADHPSYNEQFF. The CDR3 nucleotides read TGCGCCAGCAGCCAAGTCCGTCTAGCGGACCACCCCTCCTACAATGAGCAGTTCTTC.

The CDR3 sequence: CASSQGQGVTGYTF. DNA of the CDR3: TGTGCCAGCAGCCAGGGACAGGGGGTAACTGGCTACACCTTC. The rearrangement joins TRBV13 to TRBJ1-2; TRBD1 aligns across 11 bases. Germline V CDR1 and CDR2: PRHDT, FYEKMQ (reference sequence). The CDR3 loop spans 14 amino acids. V lost 5 bases and J lost 7; bases outside the gene matches: 6.

The CDR3 reads CASSWDRSYEQYF. DNA for the CDR3: TGTGCCAGCAGCTGGGACAGGTCCTACGAGCAGTACTTC. The V and J genes are TRBV5-4 and TRBJ2-7, with 8 nucleotides matching TRBD1. V dropped 3 bases and J dropped 1; count of bases not matched to a gene: 0. The germline V gene encodes CDR1 SGHNT and CDR2 YYREEE (reference sequence). The CDR3 is 13 residues long.